This TCR beta chain was documented in a study of metastatic and nonmetastatic thyroid tumors. Study information: Where malignant and benign thyroid patients were concerned, repertoires were compared across blood and tumor or nodule tissue. Study results and limitations: It was reportedly found that TCR beta diversity was significantly higher in malignant thyroid tumors than in benign nodules, a difference seen in both blood and tumor samples.

In the authors' methods: Clinicopathological groups differed in CDR3, with these differences serving to build a distant-metastasis classifier for papillary thyroid cancer. TCRdb reprocessed the PCR reads using MiXCR. None of the V and J calls come from the authors' own analysis; TCRdb made them. Among 8,700 or so clones, around 30% were seen once, and the ten largest hold about 21%. This clone occurred many times. What it binds is unknown. This CDR3 has 18 residues. V shed 4 bases and J 6 bases; nucleotides not matched to a gene: 14. From germline, CDR1 is MDHEN and CDR2 SYDVKM. Every patient underwent thyroid surgery untreated.

The chain recombines TRBV28 with TRBJ2-4, with TRBD2 matching over 11 bases. This receptor was taken from a female donor with papillary thyroid cancer or a benign thyroid nodule (not recorded which). Some clones in this sample may be carry-over from other donors' samples. Sequencing was done on a sample of tumor tissue. The CDR3: CASSSLELAGAGGNIQYF. CDR3 in DNA: TGTGCCAGCAGTTCCCTTGAACTAGCGGGGGCCGGGGGAAACATTCAGTACTTC.